The T cell receptor beta chain described here comes from a study of patients and donors after allogeneic stem cell transplantation. MiXCR, run by TCRdb on the RT-PCR reads, gives a single entry per CDR3 protein. The table lists fewer than 200,000 distinct CDR3 sequences, approximately 30% of them singletons, with around 3.3% in the top ten. The receptor's source is a human donor who was either an allogeneic HSCT recipient or a stem cell or donor lymphocyte infusion donor (not recorded which). It is not recorded whose cells these are; they may come from a transplant donor. The sample consisted of blood, either unsorted or a sorted T cell fraction (not recorded which).

CDR3 protein: CASSPNYQNEQFF. In DNA, the CDR3 is TGTGCCAGCAGTCCGAACTATCAGAATGAGCAGTTCTTC. The chain is built from TRBV6-2 or TRBV6-3 and TRBJ2-1, with D uncertain. Deletions cut 5 bases from V and 7 bases from J, with 12 bases between. The V gene's germline CDR1 is MNHEY and CDR2 SVGEGT. This CDR3 contains 13 residues.